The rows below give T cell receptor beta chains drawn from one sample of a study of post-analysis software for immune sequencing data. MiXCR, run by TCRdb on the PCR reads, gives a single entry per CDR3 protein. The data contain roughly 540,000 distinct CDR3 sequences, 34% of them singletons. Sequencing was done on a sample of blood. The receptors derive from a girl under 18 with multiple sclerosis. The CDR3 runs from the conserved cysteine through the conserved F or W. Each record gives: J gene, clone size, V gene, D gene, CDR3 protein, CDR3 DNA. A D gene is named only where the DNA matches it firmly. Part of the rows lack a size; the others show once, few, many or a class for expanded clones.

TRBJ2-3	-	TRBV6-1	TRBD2	CASSELAGGDAVKYTQYF	TGTGCCAGCAGTGAACTAGCGGGGGGGGACGCGGTTAAGTATACGCAGTATTTT
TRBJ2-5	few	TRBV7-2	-	CASAVAWGQETQYF	TGTGCCAGCGCAGTCGCCTGGGGCCAAGAGACCCAGTACTTC
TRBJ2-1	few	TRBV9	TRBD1	CASSYVGQPKQFF	TGTGCCAGCAGTTACGTGGGACAGCCAAAGCAGTTCTTC
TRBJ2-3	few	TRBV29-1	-	CSVEDHTLVTDTQYF	TGCAGCGTTGAAGACCACACCCTGGTCACAGATACGCAGTATTTT
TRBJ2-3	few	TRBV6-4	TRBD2	CASSEGTSGGSDTQYF	TGTGCCAGCAGTGAAGGGACTAGCGGGGGATCAGATACGCAGTATTTT
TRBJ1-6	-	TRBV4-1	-	CASSQGNGRLNNSPLHF	TGCGCCAGCAGCCAAGGAAACGGGCGACTTAATAATTCACCCCTCCACTTT
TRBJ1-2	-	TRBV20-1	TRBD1	CSAPSTGAVGYGYTF	TGCAGTGCCCCCTCGACAGGGGCAGTAGGATATGGCTACACCTTC
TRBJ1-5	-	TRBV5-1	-	CASRVGSERNQPQHF	TGCGCCAGCAGGGTCGGGTCAGAACGCAATCAGCCCCAGCATTTT
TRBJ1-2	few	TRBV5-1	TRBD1	CASSVGTGKVGYTF	TGCGCCAGCAGCGTGGGGACAGGGAAAGTTGGCTACACCTTC
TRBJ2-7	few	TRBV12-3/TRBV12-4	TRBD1	CASSPHPLGTDYEQYF	TGTGCCAGCAGTCCTCACCCCCTCGGGACAGACTACGAGCAGTACTTC
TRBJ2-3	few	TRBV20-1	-	CSARAVNLHTSGTQYF	TGCAGTGCTAGAGCGGTAAACCTACATACCAGCGGTACGCAGTATTTT
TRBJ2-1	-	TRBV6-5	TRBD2	CASSWTSGNEQFF	TGTGCCAGCAGTTGGACTAGTGGCAATGAGCAGTTCTTC
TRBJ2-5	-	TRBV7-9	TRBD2	CASSLVPGPGGETQYF	TGTGCCAGCAGCTTAGTCCCGGGCCCGGGGGGAGAGACCCAGTACTTC
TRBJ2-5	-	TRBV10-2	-	CASSEGPQGGYQETQYF	TGCGCCAGCAGTGAGGGCCCACAGGGGGGGTACCAAGAGACCCAGTACTTC
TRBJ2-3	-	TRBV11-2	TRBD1	CASSLGGGQGGTDTQYF	TGTGCCAGCAGCTTAGGGGGCGGACAGGGCGGCACAGATACGCAGTATTTT
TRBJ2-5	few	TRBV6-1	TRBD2	CASRIGQALAGGPETQYF	TGTGCCAGCAGGATCGGACAGGCCCTAGCGGGGGGGCCCGAGACCCAGTACTTC
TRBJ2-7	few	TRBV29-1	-	CSVGREDNEQYF	TGCAGCGTGGGCCGGGAAGACAATGAGCAGTACTTC
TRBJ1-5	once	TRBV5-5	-	CASSPVLHGGLDQPQHF	TGTGCCAGCAGCCCCGTACTCCACGGAGGGCTAGACCAGCCCCAGCATTTT